A selection of T cell receptor beta chains follows, all from one sample in a study of beta chain features in type 1 diabetes. Measured with immunoSEQ multiplex PCR; TCRdb has only the in-frame clones, and not every one. The sample lists roughly 330,000 clones, approximately 9.9% occurring once. Sequences were obtained from naive CD4+ T cells from blood. The receptors stem from a young woman in good health. Both conserved end residues are part of each CDR3. D genes are given only for firm matches. Clone size is not always given. Where it is, it says once, few, many or a class for expanded clones.

>TRBD2|TRBV18|TRBJ2-1|once
CASSPGGLATYNEQFF
TGTGCCAGCTCACCGGGGGGACTAGCCACATACAATGAGCAGTTCTTC
>NA|TRBV30|TRBJ2-7|few
CAWSATGYEQYF
TGTGCCTGGAGCGCGACAGGATACGAGCAGTACTTC
>NA|TRBV15|TRBJ1-1|NA
CATSSRTGSSEAFF
TGTGCCACCAGCAGTCGCACAGGGAGCTCTGAAGCTTTCTTT
>TRBD2|TRBV2|TRBJ2-3|NA
CASRTSGNTDTQYF
TGTGCCAGTAGGACTAGCGGGAACACAGATACGCAGTATTTT
>NA|TRBV29-1|TRBJ2-5|NA
CSGGDSPLGQYF
TGCAGCGGGGGGGACAGCCCTCTGGGGCAGTACTTC
>TRBD2|TRBV7-9|TRBJ2-1|NA
CASSLLAGGNEQFF
TGTGCCAGCAGTCTTCTAGCGGGAGGCAATGAGCAGTTCTTC
>NA|TRBV7-2|TRBJ1-1|NA
CASSSYHGTEAFF
TGTGCCAGCAGCTCTTACCACGGGACTGAAGCTTTCTTT
>NA|TRBV4-2|TRBJ2-5|few
CASSQDVQFQETQYF
TGTGCCAGCAGCCAAGATGTACAGTTCCAAGAGACCCAGTACTTC
>NA|TRBV7-9|TRBJ2-1|few
CASSSSSRQFF
TGTGCCAGCAGCTCCTCCTCTCGGCAGTTCTTC
>TRBD2|TRBV28|TRBJ2-7|few
CASSFYEGLAGAVEQYF
TGTGCCAGCAGTTTTTATGAGGGACTAGCGGGAGCGGTCGAGCAGTACTTC
>TRBD2|TRBV30|TRBJ2-3|NA
CACSPGAGARGDTQYF
TGTGCCTGCAGCCCCGGGGCGGGAGCCCGAGGAGATACGCAGTATTTT
>TRBD1|TRBV30|TRBJ1-2|few
CAWNVGQDYGYTF
TGTGCCTGGAACGTTGGACAGGACTATGGCTACACCTTC
>NA|TRBV6-5|TRBJ2-5|few
CASSYSPQGQETQYF
TGTGCCAGCAGTTACTCCCCACAGGGCCAAGAGACCCAGTACTTC
>NA|TRBV29-1|TRBJ2-7|few
CSVPKGHGEDEQYF
TGCAGCGTCCCCAAAGGTCACGGGGAAGACGAGCAGTACTTC
>TRBD2|TRBV7-9|TRBJ2-5|NA
CASSLGLAGPGETQYF
TGTGCCAGCAGCTTAGGTTTAGCGGGACCAGGGGAGACCCAGTACTTC
>TRBD2|TRBV7-8|TRBJ2-2|NA
CASSLTSGYNTGELFF
TGTGCCAGCAGCTTGACTAGCGGGTATAACACCGGGGAGCTGTTTTTT
>TRBD1|TRBV6-6|TRBJ2-7|few
CASTRQGFKYEQYF
TGTGCCAGCACCAGACAGGGGTTCAAGTACGAGCAGTACTTC
>NA|TRBV19|TRBJ2-1|few
CASSRLANYNEQFF
TGTGCCAGTAGCCGTTTAGCCAACTACAATGAGCAGTTCTTC
>TRBD2|TRBV18|TRBJ2-7|NA
CASSPSHSMGLAGSYEQYF
TGTGCCAGCTCACCATCCCATAGTATGGGGCTAGCGGGCTCCTACGAGCAGTACTTC
>TRBD2|TRBV28|TRBJ2-1|NA
CASSRTSGRAGVEQFF
TGTGCCAGCAGTAGGACTAGCGGGAGGGCCGGTGTTGAGCAGTTCTTC